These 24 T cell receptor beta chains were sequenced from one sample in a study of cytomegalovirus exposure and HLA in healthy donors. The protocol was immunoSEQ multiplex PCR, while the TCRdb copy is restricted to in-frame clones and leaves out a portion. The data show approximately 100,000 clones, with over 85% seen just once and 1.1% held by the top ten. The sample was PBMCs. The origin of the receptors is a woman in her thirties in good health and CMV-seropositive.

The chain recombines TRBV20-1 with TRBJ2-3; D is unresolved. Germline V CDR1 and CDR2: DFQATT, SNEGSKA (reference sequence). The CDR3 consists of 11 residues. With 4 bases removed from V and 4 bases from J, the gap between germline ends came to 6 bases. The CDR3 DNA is TGCAGTGCTACACACCCAGATACGCAGTATTTT. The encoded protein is CSATHPDTQYF.

DNA for the CDR3: TGCAGCGTTGAAGCGGGAGCCGAAGCTTACAATGAGCAGTTCTTC. Amino acid sequence: CSVEAGAEAYNEQFF. V usage is TRBV29-1 and J usage is TRBJ2-1, with D perhaps matching TRBD2 (6 bases). The germline CDR1 and CDR2 sequences are SQVTM and ANQGSEA. V lost 1 base and J lost 4, with 14 bases in between. The CDR3 extends over 15 amino acids.

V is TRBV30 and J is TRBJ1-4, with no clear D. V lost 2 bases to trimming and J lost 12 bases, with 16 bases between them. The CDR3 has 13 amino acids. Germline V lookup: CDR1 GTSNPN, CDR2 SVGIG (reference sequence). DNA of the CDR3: TGTGCCTGGAGTCAACCGCCGGTCGGAGAACTGTTTTTT. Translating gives CAWSQPPVGELFF.

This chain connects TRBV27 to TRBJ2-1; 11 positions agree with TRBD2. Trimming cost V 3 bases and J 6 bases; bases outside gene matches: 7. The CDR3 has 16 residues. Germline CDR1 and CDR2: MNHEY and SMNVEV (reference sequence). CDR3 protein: CASSFSGLAGGNEQFF. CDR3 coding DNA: TGTGCCAGCAGTTTTTCGGGTCTAGCGGGGGGCAATGAGCAGTTCTTC.

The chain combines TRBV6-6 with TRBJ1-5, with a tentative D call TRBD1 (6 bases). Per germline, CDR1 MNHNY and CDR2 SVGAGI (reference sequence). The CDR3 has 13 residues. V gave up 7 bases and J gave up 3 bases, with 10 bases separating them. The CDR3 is CASNGQNNQPQHF. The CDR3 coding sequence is TGTGCCAGCAATGGACAGAACAATCAGCCCCAGCATTTT.

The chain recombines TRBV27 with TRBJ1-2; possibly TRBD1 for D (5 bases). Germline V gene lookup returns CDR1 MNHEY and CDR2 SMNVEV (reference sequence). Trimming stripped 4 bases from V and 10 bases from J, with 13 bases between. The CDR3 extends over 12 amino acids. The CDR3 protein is CASSSFDSPYTF. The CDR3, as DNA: TGTGCCAGCAGTTCGTTCGACAGTCCCTACACCTTC.

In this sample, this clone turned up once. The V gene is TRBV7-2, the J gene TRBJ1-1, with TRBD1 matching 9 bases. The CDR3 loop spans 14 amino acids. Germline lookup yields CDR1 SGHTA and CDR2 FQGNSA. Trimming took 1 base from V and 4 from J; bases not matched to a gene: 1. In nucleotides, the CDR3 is TGTGCCAGCAGCTTAGGGGACAGGGCCACTGAAGCTTTCTTT. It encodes CASSLGDRATEAFF.

The DNA of the CDR3 is TGTGCCAGCAGAACCGGGACTAGCGCCTACAATGAGCAGTTCTTC. Translating gives CASRTGTSAYNEQFF. The chain links TRBV6-6 to TRBJ2-1; 10 nucleotides line up with TRBD2. Germline V CDR1 and CDR2: MNHNY, SVGAGI (reference sequence). V was clipped by 6 bases and J by 2 bases; unmatched bases: 4. The CDR3 sequence is 15 residues long.

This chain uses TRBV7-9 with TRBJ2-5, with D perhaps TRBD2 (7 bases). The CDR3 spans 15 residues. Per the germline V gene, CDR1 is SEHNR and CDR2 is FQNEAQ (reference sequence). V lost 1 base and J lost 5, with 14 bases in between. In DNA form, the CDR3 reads TGTGCCAGCAGCTTAGGTCGGGGGGCGACGGAGACCCAGTACTTC. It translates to CASSLGRGATETQYF.

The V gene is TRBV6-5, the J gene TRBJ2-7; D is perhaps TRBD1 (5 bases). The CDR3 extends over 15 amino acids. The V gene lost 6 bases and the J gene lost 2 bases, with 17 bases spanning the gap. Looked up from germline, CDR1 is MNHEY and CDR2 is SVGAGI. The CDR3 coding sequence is TGTGCCAGCAGACGAAGGGGCCCTGGCGCCTACGAGCAGTACTTC. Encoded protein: CASRRRGPGAYEQYF.

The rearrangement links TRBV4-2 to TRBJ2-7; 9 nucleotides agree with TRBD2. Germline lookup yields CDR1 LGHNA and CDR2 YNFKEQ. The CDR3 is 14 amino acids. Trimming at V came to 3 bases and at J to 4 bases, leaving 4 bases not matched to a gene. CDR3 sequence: CASSQGLAEYEQYF. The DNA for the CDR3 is TGTGCCAGCAGCCAGGGACTAGCTGAATACGAGCAGTACTTC.

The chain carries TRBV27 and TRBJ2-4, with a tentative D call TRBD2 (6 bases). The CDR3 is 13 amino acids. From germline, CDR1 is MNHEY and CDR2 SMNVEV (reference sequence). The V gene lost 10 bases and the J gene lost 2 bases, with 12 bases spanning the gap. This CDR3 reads CATAAGTKNIQYF. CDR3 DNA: TGTGCCACGGCAGCGGGTACCAAAAACATTCAGTACTTC.

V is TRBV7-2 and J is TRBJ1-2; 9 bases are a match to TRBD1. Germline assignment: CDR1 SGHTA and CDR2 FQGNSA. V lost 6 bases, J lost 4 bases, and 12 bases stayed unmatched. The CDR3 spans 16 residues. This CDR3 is CASRRRTGDTFYGYTF. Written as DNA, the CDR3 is TGTGCCAGCAGGAGGAGGACAGGGGACACTTTCTATGGCTACACCTTC.

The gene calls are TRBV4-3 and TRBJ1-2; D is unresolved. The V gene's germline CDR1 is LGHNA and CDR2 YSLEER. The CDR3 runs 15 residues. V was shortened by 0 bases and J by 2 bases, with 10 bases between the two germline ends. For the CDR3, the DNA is TGCGCCAGCAGCCAAGATATGTCTCAGAACTATGGCTACACCTTC. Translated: CASSQDMSQNYGYTF.

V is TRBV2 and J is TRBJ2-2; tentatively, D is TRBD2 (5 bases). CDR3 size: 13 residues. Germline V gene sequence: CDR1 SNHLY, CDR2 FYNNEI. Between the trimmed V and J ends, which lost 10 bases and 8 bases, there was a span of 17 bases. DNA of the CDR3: TGTGCCACTCGGGGTCTTAGTACTGGGGAGCTGTTTTTT. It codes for CATRGLSTGELFF. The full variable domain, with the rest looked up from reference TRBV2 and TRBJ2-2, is EPEVTQTPSHQVTQMGQEVILRCVPISNHLYFYWYRQILGQKVEFLVSFYNNEISEKSEIFDDQFSVERPDGSNFTLKIRSTKLEDSAMYFCATRGLSTGELFFGEGSRLTVL.

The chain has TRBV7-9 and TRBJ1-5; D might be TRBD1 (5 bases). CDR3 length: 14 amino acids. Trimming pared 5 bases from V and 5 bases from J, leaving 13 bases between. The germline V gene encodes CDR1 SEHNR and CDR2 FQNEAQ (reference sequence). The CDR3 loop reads CASSPGLPDQPQHF. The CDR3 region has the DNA TGTGCCAGCAGCCCGGGACTCCCAGATCAGCCCCAGCATTTT.

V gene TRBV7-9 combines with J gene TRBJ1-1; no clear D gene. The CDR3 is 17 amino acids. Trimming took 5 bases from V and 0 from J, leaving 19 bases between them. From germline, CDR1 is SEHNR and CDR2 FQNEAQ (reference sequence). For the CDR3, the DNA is TGTGCCAGCAGCCGGGATCCCGCAGGACCCATGAACACTGAAGCTTTCTTT. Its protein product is CASSRDPAGPMNTEAFF. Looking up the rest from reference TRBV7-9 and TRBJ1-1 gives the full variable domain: DTGVSQNPRHKITKRGQNVTFRCDPISEHNRLYWYRQTLGQGPEFLTYFQNEAQLEKSRLLSDRFSAERPKGSFSTLEIQRTEQGDSAMYLCASSRDPAGPMNTEAFFGQGTRLTVV.

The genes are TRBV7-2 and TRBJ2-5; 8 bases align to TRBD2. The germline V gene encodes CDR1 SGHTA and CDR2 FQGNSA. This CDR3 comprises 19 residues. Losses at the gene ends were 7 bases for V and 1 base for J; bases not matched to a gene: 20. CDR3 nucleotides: TGTGCCAGCAAAAGGGGCGGGCTAGCGGGCCTCCTGGGCCAAGAGACCCAGTACTTC. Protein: CASKRGGLAGLLGQETQYF.

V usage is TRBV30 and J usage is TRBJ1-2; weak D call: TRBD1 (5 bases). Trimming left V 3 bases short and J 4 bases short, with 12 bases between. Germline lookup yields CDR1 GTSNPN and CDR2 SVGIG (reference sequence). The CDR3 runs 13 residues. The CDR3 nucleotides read TGTGCCTGGAGAAGGGGTGAGGCCTATGGCTACACCTTC. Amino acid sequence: CAWRRGEAYGYTF.

CDR3 region: CASSLVRQGPYNEQFF. CDR3 nucleotide sequence: TGTGCCAGCAGCTTAGTTCGACAGGGCCCCTACAATGAGCAGTTCTTC. The chain links TRBV7-8 to TRBJ2-1; 7 bases are a match to TRBD1. This CDR3 region has 16 residues. Germline lookup yields CDR1 SGHVS and CDR2 FQNEAQ. Trimming removed 1 base from V and 2 bases from J; junction bases left unmatched: 5.

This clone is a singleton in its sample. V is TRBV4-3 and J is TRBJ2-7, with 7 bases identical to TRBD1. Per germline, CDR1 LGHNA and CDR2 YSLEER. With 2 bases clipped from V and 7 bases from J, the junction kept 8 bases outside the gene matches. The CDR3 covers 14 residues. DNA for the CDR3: TGCGCCAGCAGCCAAACCCGACAGGGCGGTGAGCAGTACTTC. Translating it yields CASSQTRQGGEQYF.

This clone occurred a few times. CDR3 DNA sequence: TGTGCCAGCAGTTACATACAGGACTACGAGCAGTACTTC. Translated, it gives CASSYIQDYEQYF. The V and J genes are TRBV6-5 and TRBJ2-7, with D maybe TRBD1 (5 bases). The CDR3 has 13 amino acids. Germline-derived CDR1 and CDR2 are MNHEY and SVGAGI. Trimming stripped 2 bases from V and 3 bases from J, with 8 bases between.

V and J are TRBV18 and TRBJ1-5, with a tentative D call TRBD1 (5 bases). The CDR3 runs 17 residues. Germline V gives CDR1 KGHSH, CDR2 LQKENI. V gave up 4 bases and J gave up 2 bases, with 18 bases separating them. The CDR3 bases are TGTGCCAGCTCACTCCAGGGCCTTGGGGTTGGCAATCAGCCCCAGCATTTT. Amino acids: CASSLQGLGVGNQPQHF.

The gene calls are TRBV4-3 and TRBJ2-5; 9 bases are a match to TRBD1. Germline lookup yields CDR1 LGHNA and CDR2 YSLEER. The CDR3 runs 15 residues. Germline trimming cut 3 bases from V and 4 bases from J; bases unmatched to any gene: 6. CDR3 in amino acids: CASSHGTGKVETQYF. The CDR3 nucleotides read TGCGCCAGCAGCCATGGGACAGGGAAGGTAGAGACCCAGTACTTC.